Following are 19 T cell receptor beta chains from one sample sequenced in a study of blood T cell repertoires in COVID-19. The repertoire was sequenced with immunoSEQ multiplex PCR; TCRdb's copy has only in-frame clones and lacks some. Of 150,000 to 200,000 clones in the sample, 80% to 85% were seen once. Sequencing was done on a sample of peripheral blood. The source of these receptors is a human donor with acute or convalescent COVID-19. The donor label of this sample is uncertain.

The chain couples TRBV6-1 to TRBJ2-3; D is unclear. The CDR3 length is 15 residues. The germline V gene encodes CDR1 MNHNS and CDR2 SASEGT. Trimming removed 1 base at V and 5 bases at J, with 13 bases between. CDR3 DNA sequence: TGTGCCAGCAGTGAAGATTCCCAACCGCGAGATACGCAGTATTTT. This gives the protein CASSEDSQPRDTQYF.

This chain links TRBV7-2 with TRBJ2-7; 8 bases fit TRBD2. Germline assignment: CDR1 SGHTA and CDR2 FQGNSA. CDR3 length: 14 amino acids. V lost 4 bases, J lost 3 bases, and 5 bases stayed unmatched. CDR3 protein: CASSSGGSYYEQYF. The CDR3 DNA sequence: TGTGCCAGCAGCTCGGGAGGGTCTTACTACGAGCAGTACTTC.

The chain couples TRBV7-8 to TRBJ1-4; possibly TRBD1 for D (6 bases). Germline V CDR1 and CDR2: SGHVS, FQNEAQ. V dropped 5 bases and J dropped 10 bases, with 20 bases sitting between them. The CDR3 contains 15 residues. The CDR3 sequence: CASSARPGQERKLFF. The DNA of the CDR3 is TGTGCCAGCAGCGCGAGACCGGGACAAGAAAGAAAACTGTTTTTT.

The CDR3 sequence: CASRPGQTTYEQYF. The CDR3 nucleotides read TGCGCCAGCAGGCCGGGACAGACCACCTACGAGCAGTACTTC. The chain is built from TRBV5-1 and TRBJ2-7, with 7 bases fitting TRBD1. Losses at the gene ends were 5 bases for V and 2 bases for J; bases not matched to a gene: 7. Germline V gene lookup returns CDR1 SGHRS and CDR2 YFSETQ. This CDR3 region has 14 residues.

DNA of the CDR3: TGCAGTGCCCCCGGACTAGCGGCGCAGTTCTTC. It specifies CSAPGLAAQFF. The V gene is TRBV20-1, the J gene TRBJ2-1, with 10 bases matching TRBD2. This CDR3 has 11 amino acids. Germline loops: CDR1 DFQATT, CDR2 SNEGSKA (reference sequence). V trimming: 6 bases; J trimming: 12 bases; junction bases outside the gene matches: 5.

The V gene is TRBV19, the J gene TRBJ2-3, with D possibly TRBD1 on 5 matching bases. CDR3 length equals 16 residues. The V gene's germline CDR1 is LNHDA and CDR2 SQIVND (reference sequence). V gave up 9 bases and J gave up 1 base, with 20 bases separating them. The CDR3 sequence is CASTSNGQGGTDTQYF. The CDR3, as DNA: TGTGCCAGCACTTCCAATGGGCAGGGTGGCACAGATACGCAGTATTTT. Filled out from reference TRBV19 and TRBJ2-3, the complete variable domain reads DGGITQSPKYLFRKEGQNVTLSCEQNLNHDAMYWYRQDPGQGLRLIYYSQIVNDFQKGDIAEGYSVSREKKESFPLTVTSAQKNPTAFYLCASTSNGQGGTDTQYFGPGTRLTVL.

The chain has TRBV2 and TRBJ2-1; TRBD2 agrees at 14 bases. The germline gives CDR1 SNHLY, CDR2 FYNNEI. J lost 5 bases, V lost 3 bases, and 0 bases had no gene match. The CDR3 extends over 15 amino acids. DNA for the CDR3: TGTGCCAGCAGTGAGACTAGCGGGAGGGACAATGAGCAGTTCTTC. As protein: CASSETSGRDNEQFF.

V gene TRBV5-1 combines with J gene TRBJ2-1, with 11 positions matching TRBD1. This CDR3 has 16 amino acids. J gave up 9 bases and V 0 bases, and 8 bases lay outside the gene matches. The V gene's germline CDR1 is SGHRS and CDR2 YFSETQ. The CDR3 reads CASSLAPGTGGTEQFF. DNA of the CDR3: TGCGCCAGCAGCTTGGCACCCGGGACAGGGGGGACTGAGCAGTTCTTC.

V usage is TRBV7-8 and J usage is TRBJ2-1; 7 bases map to TRBD2. Germline V gene lookup returns CDR1 SGHVS and CDR2 FQNEAQ. The CDR3 extends over 14 amino acids. V dropped 8 bases and J dropped 4; count of bases not matched to a gene: 8. The CDR3 spells CASQGAGLYNEQFF. CDR3 nucleotide sequence: TGTGCCAGCCAAGGAGCGGGACTATACAATGAGCAGTTCTTC. The whole variable domain, remainder taken from reference TRBV7-8 and TRBJ2-1, is GAGVSQSPRYKVAKRGQDVALRCDPISGHVSLFWYQQALGQGPEFLTYFQNEAQLDKSGLPSDRFFAERPEGSVSTLKIQRTQQEDSAVYLCASQGAGLYNEQFFGPGTRLTVL.

The rearrangement joins TRBV7-9 to TRBJ1-6, with unresolved D. Germline lookup yields CDR1 SEHNR and CDR2 FQNEAQ (reference sequence). This CDR3 is built from 13 residues. The V gene lost 9 bases and the J gene lost 4 bases, with 10 bases spanning the gap. The CDR3 DNA is TGTGCCAGTAACTCGGGATATAATTCACCCCTCCACTTT. Translation gives CASNSGYNSPLHF.

The V and J genes are TRBV27 and TRBJ1-1; 7 nucleotides line up with TRBD1. The CDR3 contains 15 residues. In germline, CDR1 is MNHEY, CDR2 SMNVEV (reference sequence). V shed 4 bases and J 6 bases; nucleotides not matched to a gene: 11. The CDR3 DNA follows: TGTGCCAGCAGTTCTTCAGACAGGGCTGGGGCTGAAGCTTTCTTT. Its protein is CASSSSDRAGAEAFF.

In this sample, this clone turned up once. The chain is built from TRBV29-1 and TRBJ2-4, with 8 positions matching TRBD2. The germline V gene encodes CDR1 SQVTM and CDR2 ANQGSEA. The CDR3 contains 15 residues. The V segment lost 6 bases and the J segment 2 bases; nucleotides outside the gene matches: 9. The CDR3 DNA is TGCAGCGTCCCGGTCGCTAGCGGGCCCAAAAACATTCAGTACTTC. Translation: CSVPVASGPKNIQYF.

The genes are TRBV6-1 and TRBJ2-1, with 13 bases matching TRBD2. The CDR3 is 17 residues long. V trimming: 3 bases; J trimming: 0 bases; junction bases outside the gene matches: 2. Per the germline V gene, CDR1 is MNHNS and CDR2 is SASEGT. The CDR3 DNA is TGTGCCAGCAGTGAGGGACTAGCGGGGCGCTCCTACAATGAGCAGTTCTTC. Translation: CASSEGLAGRSYNEQFF.

The chain is built from TRBV30 and TRBJ1-2; D is undetermined. CDR3 length: 14 amino acids. The germline gives CDR1 GTSNPN, CDR2 SVGIG (reference sequence). The V end was cut by 1 base, the J end by 2 bases, with 11 bases between. DNA for the CDR3: TGTGCCTGGAGTGAACCAGAGAGGAACTATGGCTACACCTTC. Translating gives CAWSEPERNYGYTF.

V and J are TRBV14 and TRBJ2-3; 7 bases agree with TRBD1. With V trimmed by 4 bases and J by 0 bases, 4 bases remained unmatched. The CDR3 is 15 residues long. Looked up from germline, CDR1 is SGHDN and CDR2 is FVKESK. CDR3 region: CASSLWTGSTDTQYF. The CDR3 DNA reads as TGTGCCAGCAGCCTGTGGACAGGTAGCACAGATACGCAGTATTTT. The full variable domain, its missing parts supplied by reference TRBV14 and TRBJ2-3, is EAGVTQFPSHSVIEKGQTVTLRCDPISGHDNLYWYRRVMGKEIKFLLHFVKESKQDESGMPNNRFLAERTGGTYSTLKVQPAELEDSGVYFCASSLWTGSTDTQYFGPGTRLTVL.

The J gene is TRBJ2-3, the V gene TRBV28; the D gene is possibly TRBD2 (6 bases). V was shortened by 10 bases and J by 3 bases, with 17 bases between the two germline ends. The CDR3 has 14 residues. Germline V gives CDR1 MDHEN, CDR2 SYDVKM. The CDR3 DNA follows: TGTGCCACCGGGACCCTGGGGAGGACAGATACGCAGTATTTT. It is translated as CATGTLGRTDTQYF.

The chain links TRBV5-1 to TRBJ2-1; the match to TRBD2 covers 11 bases. The CDR3 sequence is 17 residues long. The germline gives CDR1 SGHRS, CDR2 YFSETQ. The V gene end was trimmed by 4 bases and the J gene end by 2 bases; junction bases not matched to a gene: 8. The CDR3 nucleotides read TGCGCCAGCAGCGGAGGGGGGACTAGCGGCCCCTACAATGAGCAGTTCTTC. It encodes CASSGGGTSGPYNEQFF.

The rearrangement uses TRBV7-9 and TRBJ2-2; D ambiguous. The CDR3 is made up of 10 amino acids. V was shortened by 10 bases and J by 5 bases, with 5 bases between the two germline ends. Germline assignment: CDR1 SEHNR and CDR2 FQNEAQ (reference sequence). The CDR3 is CAIRTGELFF. For the CDR3, the DNA is TGTGCCATCCGTACCGGGGAGCTGTTTTTT.

V and J are TRBV13 and TRBJ1-1, with D perhaps matching TRBD1 (5 bases). This CDR3 has 13 residues. The germline V gene has CDR1 PRHDT and CDR2 FYEKMQ (reference sequence). Trimming shortened V by 5 bases and J by 6 bases, and 13 bases separated the two germline ends. CDR3: CASSPNTGSEAFF. The CDR3 bases are TGTGCCAGCAGCCCAAACACAGGTTCTGAAGCTTTCTTT.